A selection of T cell receptor beta chains follows, all from one sample in a study of T cell repertoires in cytomegalovirus infection. Via MiXCR, TCRdb re-called the reads, giving one row per CDR3 protein. The profile shows 200,000 or so distinct CDR3 sequences, over 25% of them singletons. The sequenced material came from PBMCs. The receptors were gathered from a human donor in good health (CMV status not recorded). Some clones in this sample may be carry-over from other donors' samples. The CDR3 runs from the conserved cysteine through the conserved F or W. Size values are once, few and many counts, or a class for expanded clones, and some rows have none.

clone size | V gene | CDR3 protein
many | TRBV7-2 | CASSFAQGGELFF
few | TRBV29-1 | CSVGADTYTGELFF
NA | TRBV19 | CASSIRLAARSYNEQFF
NA | TRBV6-5 | CASSTGLAGSSYNEQFF
few | TRBV29-1 | CSVQQGLNTEAFF
NA | TRBV6-8 | CASTSGLEETQYF
NA | TRBV7-9 | CASSLKRGGLDEQFF
NA | TRBV7-9 | CASSSGRDSNQPQHF
NA | TRBV5-5 | CASISNTGGIIDNEQFF
few | TRBV12-3/TRBV12-4 | CASSFDRATDTQYF
few | TRBV2 | CASKRTAQETQYF
NA | TRBV19 | CATLPGGGDSYNEQFF
NA | TRBV12-5 | CASGSTTATGEQYF
NA | TRBV9 | CASSVGQYNEQFF
NA | TRBV5-6 | CASSRVAGTETQYF
NA | TRBV7-9 | CASSLGFGGGQETQYF
NA | TRBV20-1 | CSAREPPLGPGNTIYF
NA | TRBV11-2 | CASSFSAYNEQFF
NA | TRBV5-6 | CASSLVVGGGEQYF
few | TRBV29-1 | CSVEVGSGGPNEQFF
NA | TRBV29-1 | CSVGDSSDTQYF
NA | TRBV15 | CATSRGLSDTQYF
NA | TRBV11-2 | CASSLERGSEQFF
NA | TRBV7-2 | CASSLAAAGGLNEQFF
NA | TRBV7-2 | CASSLKDGGRETQYF
few | TRBV13 | CASSFKGTITEAFF
NA | TRBV6-5 | CASSSGTGQETQYF
NA | TRBV6-6 | CASSTPGGGRSIGELFF
many | TRBV7-3 | CASSLTIGDTQYF
few | TRBV4-1 | CASSLEAGTYYEQYF
NA | TRBV6-6 | CASSYKQGGEKLFF
NA | TRBV3-1 | CASSQDPRTSDTEAFF
NA | TRBV29-1 | CSVESTEAFF
few | TRBV5-4 | CASSRQDSQETQYF
once | TRBV14 | CASSLLGGTTNEKLFF
NA | TRBV30 | CAWNLTPGAEAFF
NA | TRBV5-1 | CASSLGVGADTEAFF
many | TRBV12-3/TRBV12-4 | CASSLTGGEQFF
NA | TRBV6-5 | CASSLLEGLQEPLHF
few | TRBV7-2 | CASSLWTSGGNEQFF
NA | TRBV5-5 | CASSLETMVIEAFF
NA | TRBV6-6 | CASSSAEAFF
few | TRBV7-2 | CASSSTGDYGYTF
few | TRBV5-4 | CASSSSGGSYNEQFF
many | TRBV7-3 | CASSLWGMNTEAFF
few | TRBV7-2 | CASSLRASGGAGKETQYF
many | TRBV6-2/TRBV6-3 | CASSYESRLETQYF
many | TRBV11-3 | CASSFRTPVGDSPLHF
few | TRBV6-1 | CAIFPLWTGGVRTEAFF
NA | TRBV2 | CAGKTSRAAETQYF
NA | TRBV20-1 | CSARDPGGPNTGELFF
few | TRBV7-9 | CASSQGTGRIYEQYF
NA | TRBV20-1 | CSASPWTSGVVTGELFF
NA | TRBV28 | CASSLGGGPPNSPLHF
NA | TRBV12-5 | CASGPLEQGQQYF
NA | TRBV19 | CASSDTGGTEAFF
NA | TRBV29-1 | CSVVGGDPGTEAFF
many | TRBV7-6 | CASSRGSGRGGTGELFF
NA | TRBV7-2 | CASSFLAQLFF
NA | TRBV4-1 | CASSQGGGRDRNEQFF